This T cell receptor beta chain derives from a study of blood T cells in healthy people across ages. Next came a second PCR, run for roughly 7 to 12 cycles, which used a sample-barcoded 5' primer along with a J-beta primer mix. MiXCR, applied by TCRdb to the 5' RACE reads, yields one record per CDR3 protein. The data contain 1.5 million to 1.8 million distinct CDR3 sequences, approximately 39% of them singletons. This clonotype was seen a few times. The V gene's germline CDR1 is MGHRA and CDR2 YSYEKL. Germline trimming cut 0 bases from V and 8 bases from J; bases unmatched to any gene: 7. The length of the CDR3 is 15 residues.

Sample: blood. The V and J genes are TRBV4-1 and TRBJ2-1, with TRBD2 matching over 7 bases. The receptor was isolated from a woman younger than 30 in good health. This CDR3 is CASSQDQGLGYEQFF. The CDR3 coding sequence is TGCGCCAGCAGCCAAGATCAAGGACTAGGGTATGAGCAGTTCTTC.